This TCR beta chain is drawn from a study of shared clonotypes between healthy human individuals. Study-wide context: A couple of female and three male donors aged 18 to 49 were enrolled. Each donor's CD4 naive and CD4 memory cells filled three plates apiece, CD8 naive two, and CD8 memory one.

CD45RO negativity and positive selection for CCR7 defined naive CD8 cells, a population that excluded terminally differentiated effector memory CD45RA+ cells. Adults of Caucasian background living in Nashville, Tennessee made up all donors. Once extracted for a subset, genomic DNA was divided evenly among several immunoSEQ plates. Profiled with immunoSEQ multiplex PCR; TCRdb holds only in-frame clones, not every one. The repertoire holds some 2.1 million clones, with roughly 93% as singletons. Source material: naive CD8+ T cells from PBMCs. This receptor was obtained from a man younger than 30 in good health. Some clones in this sample may be carry-over from other donors' samples.

CDR3 in amino acids: CASSPRDARNQPQHF. The DNA of the CDR3 is TGTGCCAGCAGCCCCCGGGACGCTCGAAATCAGCCCCAGCATTTT. This chain uses TRBV9 with TRBJ1-5; D is possibly TRBD1 (5 bases). The CDR3 has 15 amino acids. V dropped 4 bases and J dropped 4 bases, with 15 bases sitting between them. Looked up from germline, CDR1 is SGDLS and CDR2 is YYNGEE.